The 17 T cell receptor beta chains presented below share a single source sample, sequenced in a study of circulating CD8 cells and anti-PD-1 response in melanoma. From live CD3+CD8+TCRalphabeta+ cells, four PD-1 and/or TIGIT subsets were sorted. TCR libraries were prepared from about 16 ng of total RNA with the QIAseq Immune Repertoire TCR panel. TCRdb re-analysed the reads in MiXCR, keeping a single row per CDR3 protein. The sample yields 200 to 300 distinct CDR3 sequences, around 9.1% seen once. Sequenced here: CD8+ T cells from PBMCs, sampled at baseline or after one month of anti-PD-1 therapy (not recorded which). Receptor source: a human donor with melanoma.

Written as DNA, the CDR3 is TGTGCCAGCAGTGCGGGGAGCTCCTACGAGCAGTACTTC. This codes for CASSAGSSYEQYF. V is TRBV27 and J is TRBJ2-7, with D possibly TRBD2 on 6 matching bases. CDR1 is MNHEY and CDR2 is SMNVEV in the germline V gene (reference sequence). This CDR3 has 13 amino acids. The ends were cut back, 5 bases at V and 0 bases at J, with 8 bases in the middle.

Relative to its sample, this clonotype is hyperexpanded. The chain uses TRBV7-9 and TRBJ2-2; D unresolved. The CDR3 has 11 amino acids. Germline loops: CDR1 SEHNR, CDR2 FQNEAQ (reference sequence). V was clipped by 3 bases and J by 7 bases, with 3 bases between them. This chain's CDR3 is CASSFVGELFF. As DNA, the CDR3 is TGTGCCAGCAGCTTCGTCGGGGAGCTGTTTTTT.

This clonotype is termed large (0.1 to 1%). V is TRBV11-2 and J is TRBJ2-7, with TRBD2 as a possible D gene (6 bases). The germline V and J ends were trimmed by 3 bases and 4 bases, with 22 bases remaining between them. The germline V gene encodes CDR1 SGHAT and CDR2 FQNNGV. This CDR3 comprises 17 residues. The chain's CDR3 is CASSFLDNGLANYEQYF. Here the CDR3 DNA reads TGTGCCAGCAGCTTCCTCGACAATGGGCTAGCGAATTACGAGCAGTACTTC. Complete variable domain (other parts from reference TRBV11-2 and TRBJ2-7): EAGVAQSPRYKIIEKRQSVAFWCNPISGHATLYWYQQILGQGPKLLIQFQNNGVVDDSQLPKDRFSAERLKGVDSTLKIQPAKLEDSAVYLCASSFLDNGLANYEQYFGPGTRLTVT.

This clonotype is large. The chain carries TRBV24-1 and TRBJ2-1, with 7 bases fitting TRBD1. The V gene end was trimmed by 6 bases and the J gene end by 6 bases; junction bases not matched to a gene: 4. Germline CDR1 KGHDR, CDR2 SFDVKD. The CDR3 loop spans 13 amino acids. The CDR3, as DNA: TGTGCCACCAGTAGCTCAGGGGGCAATGAGCAGTTCTTC. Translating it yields CATSSSGGNEQFF.

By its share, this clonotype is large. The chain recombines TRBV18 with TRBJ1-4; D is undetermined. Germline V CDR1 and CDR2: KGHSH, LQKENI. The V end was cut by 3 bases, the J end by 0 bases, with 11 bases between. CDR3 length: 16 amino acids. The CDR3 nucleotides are TGTGCCAGCTCACCGCGAGTCGGAACAACTAATGAAAAACTGTTTTTT. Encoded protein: CASSPRVGTTNEKLFF.

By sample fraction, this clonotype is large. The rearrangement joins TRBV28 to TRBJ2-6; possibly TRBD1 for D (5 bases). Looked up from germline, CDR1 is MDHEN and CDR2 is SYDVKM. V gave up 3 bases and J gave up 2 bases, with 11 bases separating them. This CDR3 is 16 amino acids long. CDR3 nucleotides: TGTGCCAGCAGTTTTCAGGGAATCACTGGGGCCAACGTCCTGACTTTC. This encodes CASSFQGITGANVLTF.

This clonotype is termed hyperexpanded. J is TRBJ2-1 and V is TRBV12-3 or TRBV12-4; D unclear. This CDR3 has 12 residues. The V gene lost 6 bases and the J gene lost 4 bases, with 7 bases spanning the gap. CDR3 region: CASSRLYNEQFF. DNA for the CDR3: TGTGCCAGCAGCCGTCTTTACAATGAGCAGTTCTTC.

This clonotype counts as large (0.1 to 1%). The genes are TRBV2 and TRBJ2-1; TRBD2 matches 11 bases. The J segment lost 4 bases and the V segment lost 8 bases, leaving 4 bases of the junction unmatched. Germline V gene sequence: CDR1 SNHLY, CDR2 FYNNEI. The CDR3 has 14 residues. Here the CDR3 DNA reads TGTGCCAGCTCGGGACTAGCGGTATACAATGAGCAGTTCTTC. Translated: CASSGLAVYNEQFF.

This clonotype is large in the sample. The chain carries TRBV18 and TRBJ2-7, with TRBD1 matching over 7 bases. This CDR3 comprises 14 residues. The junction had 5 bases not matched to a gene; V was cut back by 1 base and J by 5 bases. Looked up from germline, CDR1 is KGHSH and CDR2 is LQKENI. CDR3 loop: CASSPRTGADEQYF. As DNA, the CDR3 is TGTGCCAGCTCACCACGTACAGGGGCCGACGAGCAGTACTTC.

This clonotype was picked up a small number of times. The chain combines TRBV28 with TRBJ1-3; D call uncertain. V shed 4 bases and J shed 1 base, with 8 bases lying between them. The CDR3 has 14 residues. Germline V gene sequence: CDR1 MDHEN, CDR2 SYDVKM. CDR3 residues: CASSSVPSGNTIYF. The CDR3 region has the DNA TGTGCCAGCAGTTCGGTTCCTTCTGGAAACACCATATATTTT.

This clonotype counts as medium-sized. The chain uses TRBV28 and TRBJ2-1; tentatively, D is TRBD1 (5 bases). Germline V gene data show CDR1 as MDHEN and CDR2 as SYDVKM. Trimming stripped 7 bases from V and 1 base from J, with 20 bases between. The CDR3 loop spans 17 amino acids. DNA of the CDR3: TGTGCCAGCAACCACCCGGCAGGGTATTTGTCCTACAATGAGCAGTTCTTC. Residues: CASNHPAGYLSYNEQFF.

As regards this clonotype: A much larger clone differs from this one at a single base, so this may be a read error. The CDR3: CASSQRPWKVSYVQYF. In nucleotides, the CDR3 is TGTGCCAGCAGTCAAAGACCGTGGAAAGTCTCCTACGTGCAGTACTTC. The chain joins TRBV2 to TRBJ2-7, with D uncertain. This CDR3 has 16 residues. The V gene's germline CDR1 is SNHLY and CDR2 FYNNEI.

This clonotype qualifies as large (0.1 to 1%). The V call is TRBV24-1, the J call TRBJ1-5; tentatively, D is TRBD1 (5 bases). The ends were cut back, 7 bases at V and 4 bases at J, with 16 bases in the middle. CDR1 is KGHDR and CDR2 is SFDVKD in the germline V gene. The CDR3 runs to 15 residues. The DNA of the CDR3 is TGTGCCACCAGGAGACAGCTTAATATTAATCAGCCCCAGCATTTT. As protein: CATRRQLNINQPQHF.

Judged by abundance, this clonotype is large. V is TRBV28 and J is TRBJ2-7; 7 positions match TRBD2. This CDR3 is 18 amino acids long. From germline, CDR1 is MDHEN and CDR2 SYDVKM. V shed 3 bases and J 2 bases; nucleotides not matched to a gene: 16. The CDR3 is CASSFKRGGTSVAYEQYF. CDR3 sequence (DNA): TGTGCCAGCAGTTTTAAGCGGGGCGGAACTAGCGTCGCCTACGAGCAGTACTTC.

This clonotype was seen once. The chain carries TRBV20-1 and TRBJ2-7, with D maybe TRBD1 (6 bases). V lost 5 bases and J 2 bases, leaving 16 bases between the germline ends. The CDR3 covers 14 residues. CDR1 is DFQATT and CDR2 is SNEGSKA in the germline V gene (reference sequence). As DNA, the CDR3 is TGCAGTGCTGACTCGTCGGACAGTCCCTACGAGCAGTACTTC. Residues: CSADSSDSPYEQYF.

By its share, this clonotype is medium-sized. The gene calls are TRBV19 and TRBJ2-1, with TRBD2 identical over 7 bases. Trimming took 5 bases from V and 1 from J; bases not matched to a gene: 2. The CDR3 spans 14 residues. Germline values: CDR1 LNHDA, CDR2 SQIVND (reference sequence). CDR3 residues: CASSWGGSYNEQFF. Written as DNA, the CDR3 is TGTGCCAGTAGTTGGGGGGGGTCCTACAATGAGCAGTTCTTC.

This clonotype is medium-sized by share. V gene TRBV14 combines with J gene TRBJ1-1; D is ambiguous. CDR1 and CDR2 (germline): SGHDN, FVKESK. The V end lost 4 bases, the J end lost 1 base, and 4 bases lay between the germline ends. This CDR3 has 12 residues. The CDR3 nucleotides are TGTGCCAGCAGCCTAAAGAACACTGAAGCTTTCTTT. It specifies CASSLKNTEAFF. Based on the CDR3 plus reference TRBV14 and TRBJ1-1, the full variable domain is EAGVTQFPSHSVIEKGQTVTLRCDPISGHDNLYWYRRVMGKEIKFLLHFVKESKQDESGMPNNRFLAERTGGTYSTLKVQPAELEDSGVYFCASSLKNTEAFFGQGTRLTVV.